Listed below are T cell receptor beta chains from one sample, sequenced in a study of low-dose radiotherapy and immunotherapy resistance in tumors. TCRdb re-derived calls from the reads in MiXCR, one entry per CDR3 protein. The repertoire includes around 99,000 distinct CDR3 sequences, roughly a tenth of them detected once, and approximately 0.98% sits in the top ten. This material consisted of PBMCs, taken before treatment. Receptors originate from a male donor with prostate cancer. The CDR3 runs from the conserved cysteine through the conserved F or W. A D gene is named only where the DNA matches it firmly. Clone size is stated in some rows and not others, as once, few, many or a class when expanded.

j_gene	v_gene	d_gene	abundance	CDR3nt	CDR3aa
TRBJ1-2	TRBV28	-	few	TGTGCCAGCAGTTTCAGGGGCGGCGGCTACACCTTC	CASSFRGGGYTF
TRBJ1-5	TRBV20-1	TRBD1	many	TGCAGTGCTAGTGGCCTAGCCGGGACAGACAATCAGCCCCAGCATTTT	CSASGLAGTDNQPQHF
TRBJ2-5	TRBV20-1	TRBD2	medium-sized	TGCAGTGCTAGAGATCAACTAGCGGGAGGTTCGGGAGAGACCCAGTACTTC	CSARDQLAGGSGETQYF
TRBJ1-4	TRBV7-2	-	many	TGTGCCAGCAGCTTAGTGTTTTTGGGTAGGAGTAATGAAAAACTGTTTTTT	CASSLVFLGRSNEKLFF
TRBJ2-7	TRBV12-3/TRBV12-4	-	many	TGTGCCAAAAAGGGGACACGAAGAATCTACGAGCAGTACTTC	CAKKGTRRIYEQYF
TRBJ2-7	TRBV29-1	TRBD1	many	TGCAGCGTTGAAGATGGGGCAGGGGGCAGCTACGAGCAGTACTTC	CSVEDGAGGSYEQYF
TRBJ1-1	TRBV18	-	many	TGTGCCAGCTCAATGGTGAACACTGAAGCTTTCTTT	CASSMVNTEAFF
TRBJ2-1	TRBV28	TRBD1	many	TGTGCCAGCAGTAGACAGGGGGCGGACAATGAGCAGTTCTTC	CASSRQGADNEQFF
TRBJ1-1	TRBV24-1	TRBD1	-	TGTGCCACAAGTCAAGGCAGGGGGCCGAACACTGAAGCTTTCTTT	CATSQGRGPNTEAFF
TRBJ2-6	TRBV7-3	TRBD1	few	TGTGCCAGCAGCCCGGGACAGGGGTTTTTCGGGGCCAACGTCCTGACTTTC	CASSPGQGFFGANVLTF
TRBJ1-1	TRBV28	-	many	TGTGCCAGCAGTTTCCAAAGGGGCAGGGGCACTGAAGCTTTCTTT	CASSFQRGRGTEAFF
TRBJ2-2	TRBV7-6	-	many	TGTGCCAGCACCCCTCGTCGGGGAGAAAACACCGGGGAGCTGTTTTTT	CASTPRRGENTGELFF
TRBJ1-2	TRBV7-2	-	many	TGTGCCAGCAGCTTCACAGGGCCCGGCTACACCTTC	CASSFTGPGYTF
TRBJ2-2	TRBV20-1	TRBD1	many	TGCAGTGCTAGAGATAGGGGACAGGGGTCCGCCGGGGAGCTGTTTTTT	CSARDRGQGSAGELFF
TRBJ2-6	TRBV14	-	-	TGTGCCAGCAGCCGGGGACTGCACTCTGGGGCCAACGTCCTGACTTTC	CASSRGLHSGANVLTF
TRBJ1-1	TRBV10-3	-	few	TGTGCCATCAGTGAGGTGGGCGAGGGGAACACTGAAGCTTTCTTT	CAISEVGEGNTEAFF
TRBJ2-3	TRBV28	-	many	TGTGCCAGCACCCAGGACAACTCAGATACGCAGTATTTT	CASTQDNSDTQYF
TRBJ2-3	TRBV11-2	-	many	TGTGCCAGCACCACCAGCTACGGAGATACGCAGTATTTT	CASTTSYGDTQYF
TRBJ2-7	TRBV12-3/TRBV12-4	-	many	TGTGCCAGCAGTTCCACACAGGTATCCGAGCAGTACTTC	CASSSTQVSEQYF
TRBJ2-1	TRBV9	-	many	TGTGCCAGCAGCGTTTTTGGCTCCTACAATGAGCAGTTCTTC	CASSVFGSYNEQFF
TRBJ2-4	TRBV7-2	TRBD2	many	TGTGCCAGCAGCTTAGAGGCTAGCGGGACGGCGGGCATTCAGTACTTC	CASSLEASGTAGIQYF
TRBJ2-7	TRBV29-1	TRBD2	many	TGCAGCGCCGCGTTGAGCGGGAGGTCCTACGAGCAGTACTTC	CSAALSGRSYEQYF
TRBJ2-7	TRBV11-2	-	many	TGTGCCAGCAGCCTCTCCCAAACAGGGTCCTACGAGCAGTACTTC	CASSLSQTGSYEQYF
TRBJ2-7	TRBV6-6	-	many	TGTGCCAGTAGAGCGGGCCAAATCTACGAGCAGTACTTC	CASRAGQIYEQYF
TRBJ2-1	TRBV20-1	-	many	TGCAGTGCTCCCGGAGCCCTCAGCCCCTACAATGAGCAGTTCTTC	CSAPGALSPYNEQFF
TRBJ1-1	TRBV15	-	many	TGTGCCACCAGCAGCAGAGGGGGGAACACTGAAGCTTTCTTT	CATSSRGGNTEAFF
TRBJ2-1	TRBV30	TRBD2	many	TGTGCCTGGGGGCAGATAGCGGGATACAATGAGCAGTTCTTC	CAWGQIAGYNEQFF
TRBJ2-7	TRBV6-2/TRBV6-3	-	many	TGTGCCAGCAGATCGGGGGATTCCTACGAGCAGTACTTC	CASRSGDSYEQYF
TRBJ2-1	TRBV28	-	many	TGTGCCAGCAGCCGTTGGACTAGACAGGACGTTGAGCAGTTCTTC	CASSRWTRQDVEQFF
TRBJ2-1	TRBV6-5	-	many	TGTGCCAGCAGTTACGACCTAGCCTTCAATGAGCAGTTCTTC	CASSYDLAFNEQFF
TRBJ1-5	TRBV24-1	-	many	TGTGCCACCAGCGCTGCTGGGGTGGGCAATCAGCCCCAGCATTTT	CATSAAGVGNQPQHF
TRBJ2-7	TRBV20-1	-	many	TGCAGTGCTAGCCGAAGGGGGGGGACAGATTTATACGAGCAGTACTTC	CSASRRGGTDLYEQYF
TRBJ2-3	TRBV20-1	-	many	TGCAGTGCTGCGGTAAGCGGGAGCACAGATACGCAGTATTTT	CSAAVSGSTDTQYF
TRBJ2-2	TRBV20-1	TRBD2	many	TGCAGTGCGTCACTAGCGGGGTACACCGGGGAGCTGTTTTTT	CSASLAGYTGELFF
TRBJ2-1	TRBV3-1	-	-	TGTGCCAGCAGCACGGGAGTCGGGTACAATGAGCAGTTCTTC	CASSTGVGYNEQFF
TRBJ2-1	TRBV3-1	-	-	TGTGCCAGCAGCCATGGACTAAGAACCGATGAGCAGTTCTTC	CASSHGLRTDEQFF
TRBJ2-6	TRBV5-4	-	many	TGTGCCAGCAGCTCGTCGGGGTCCGGGGCCAACGTCCTGACTTTC	CASSSSGSGANVLTF
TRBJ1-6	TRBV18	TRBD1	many	TGTGCCAGCTCATCGAACCAGGGGGTGTCCTCACCCCTCCACTTT	CASSSNQGVSSPLHF
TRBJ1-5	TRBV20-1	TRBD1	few	TGCAGTGCTAGCACAGGGGGCGCGGGCAATCAGCCCCAGCATTTT	CSASTGGAGNQPQHF
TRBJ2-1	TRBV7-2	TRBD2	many	TGTGCCAGCTTTAGCGGGAGTGGTTACAATGAGCAGTTCTTC	CASFSGSGYNEQFF
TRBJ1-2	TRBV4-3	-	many	TGCGCCAGCAGCCAAGGAAGCAGGGAGGGTGGCTACACCTTC	CASSQGSREGGYTF
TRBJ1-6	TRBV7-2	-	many	TGTGCCAGCAGCCGTACAGGGAGCTCCTATAATTCACCCCTCCACTTT	CASSRTGSSYNSPLHF
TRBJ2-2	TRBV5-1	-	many	TGCGCCAGCAGCTTTGGTCCAGTCCAGAACACCGGGGAGCTGTTTTTT	CASSFGPVQNTGELFF
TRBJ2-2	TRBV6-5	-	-	TGTGCCAGCAGTTCAGGCTTTGACACCGGGGAGCTGTTTTTT	CASSSGFDTGELFF
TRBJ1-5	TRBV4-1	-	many	TGCGCCAGCAGCCAAGGATCGGCAAGGTCCTCCGGGCAGCCCCAGCATTTT	CASSQGSARSSGQPQHF
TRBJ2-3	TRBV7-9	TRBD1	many	TGTGCCAGCAGCTTACAGGGGGCCACCACAGATACGCAGTATTTT	CASSLQGATTDTQYF
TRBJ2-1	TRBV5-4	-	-	TGTGCCAGCAGCCCCGTGGGGTATCTCCACAATGAGCAGTTCTTC	CASSPVGYLHNEQFF
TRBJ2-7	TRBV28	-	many	TGTGCCAGTAAAGGGGGGGGGCTCTACGAGCAGTACTTC	CASKGGGLYEQYF
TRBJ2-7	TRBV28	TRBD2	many	TGTGCCAGCAGCCCCACTAGCGGGAGTTCAGGCTACGAGCAGTACTTC	CASSPTSGSSGYEQYF
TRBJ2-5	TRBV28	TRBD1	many	TGTGCCAGCAGTTTTTTTGGGAGCAGGGGGGAGACCCAGTACTTC	CASSFFGSRGETQYF
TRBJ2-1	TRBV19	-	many	TGTGCCAGTAGTATAGAGGCTAAGAGCTCCTACAATGAGCAGTTCTTC	CASSIEAKSSYNEQFF
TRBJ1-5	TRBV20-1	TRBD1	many	TGCAGTGTATCCGGGACAGTTAATCAGCCCCAGCATTTT	CSVSGTVNQPQHF
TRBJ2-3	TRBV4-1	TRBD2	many	TGCGCCAGCAGCCAGGGGGGGACCAGCAGAGATACGCAGTATTTT	CASSQGGTSRDTQYF
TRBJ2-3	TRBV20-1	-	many	TGCAGTGCGAGGTGGGGGAGACATACGCAGTATTTT	CSARWGRHTQYF
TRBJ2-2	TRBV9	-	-	-	CASSVVAVAGYAGELFFF